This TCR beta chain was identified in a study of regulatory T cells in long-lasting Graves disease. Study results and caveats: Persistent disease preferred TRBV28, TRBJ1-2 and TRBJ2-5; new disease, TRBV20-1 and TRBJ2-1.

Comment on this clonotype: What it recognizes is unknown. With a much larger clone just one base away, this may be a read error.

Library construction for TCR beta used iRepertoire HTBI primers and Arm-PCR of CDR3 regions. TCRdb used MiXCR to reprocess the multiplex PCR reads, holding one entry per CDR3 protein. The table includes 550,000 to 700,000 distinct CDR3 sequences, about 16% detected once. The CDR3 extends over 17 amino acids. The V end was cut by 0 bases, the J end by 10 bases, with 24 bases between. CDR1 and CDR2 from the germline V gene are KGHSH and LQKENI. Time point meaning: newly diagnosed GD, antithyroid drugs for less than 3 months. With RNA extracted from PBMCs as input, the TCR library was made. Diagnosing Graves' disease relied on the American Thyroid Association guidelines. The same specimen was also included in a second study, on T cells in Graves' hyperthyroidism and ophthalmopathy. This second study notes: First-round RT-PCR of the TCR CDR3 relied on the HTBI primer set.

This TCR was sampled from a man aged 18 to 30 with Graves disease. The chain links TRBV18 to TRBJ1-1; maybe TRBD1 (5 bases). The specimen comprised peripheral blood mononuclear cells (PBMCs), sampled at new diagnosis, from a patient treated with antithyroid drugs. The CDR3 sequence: CASSPPVGVTVGAGAFF. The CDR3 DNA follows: TGTGCCAGCTCACCACCGGTGGGGGTCACCGTGGGCGCTGGAGCTTTCTTT.